These T cell receptor beta chains were read from a single sample in a study of cytomegalovirus exposure and HLA in healthy donors. TCRdb's table, derived via immunoSEQ multiplex PCR, lists solely in-frame clones and lacks some. This repertoire shows about 200,000 clones, 65% to 85% found once; its top ten account for 2.9%. Sequences were obtained from PBMCs. These receptors originate from a woman in her twenties or thirties in good health and CMV-seronegative. The CDR3 runs from the conserved cysteine through the conserved F or W. D genes are given only for firm matches. Only part of the rows carry a size: once, few, many, or a class if the clone is expanded.

V gene: TRBV19; clone size: -; J gene: TRBJ1-5; D gene: -; CDR3 DNA: TGTGCCAGTACCCACCGAGGGTTGGGTCAGCCCCAGCATTTT; CDR3 protein: CASTHRGLGQPQHF
V gene: TRBV30; clone size: few; J gene: TRBJ1-3; D gene: -; CDR3 DNA: TGTGCCTGGACCCCCCGGGATGGACTCTCTGGAAACACCATATATTTT; CDR3 protein: CAWTPRDGLSGNTIYF
V gene: TRBV27; clone size: -; J gene: TRBJ2-7; D gene: -; CDR3 DNA: TGTGCCAGCAGTTTCCGCGTTTCTAGCTCCTACGAGCAGTACTTC; CDR3 protein: CASSFRVSSSYEQYF
V gene: TRBV5-6; clone size: -; J gene: TRBJ2-6; D gene: -; CDR3 DNA: TGTGCCAGCAGCTTGGGGGCCTCTGGGGCCAACGTCCTGACTTTC; CDR3 protein: CASSLGASGANVLTF
V gene: TRBV19; clone size: few; J gene: TRBJ1-6; D gene: -; CDR3 DNA: TGTGCCAGTAGGATTGGTGGCAGGGGAAACTATAATTCACCCCTCCACTTT; CDR3 protein: CASRIGGRGNYNSPLHF
V gene: TRBV5-1; clone size: -; J gene: TRBJ1-1; D gene: -; CDR3 DNA: TGCGCCAGCAGCTTGCCGCGGGAGAACACTGAAGCTTTCTTT; CDR3 protein: CASSLPRENTEAFF
V gene: TRBV10-3; clone size: -; J gene: TRBJ2-1; D gene: TRBD2; CDR3 DNA: TGTGCCAGCAGTAATAGCGGGGGGGCCGATGAGCAGTTCTTC; CDR3 protein: CASSNSGGADEQFF
V gene: TRBV7-9; clone size: -; J gene: TRBJ2-2; D gene: -; CDR3 DNA: TGTGCCAGCAGCTTAGACTTTAACACCGGGGAGCTGTTTTTT; CDR3 protein: CASSLDFNTGELFF
V gene: TRBV27; clone size: few; J gene: TRBJ1-3; D gene: TRBD1; CDR3 DNA: TGTGCCAGCAGTTCGACAGGGTATGGGTCTGGAAACACCATATATTTT; CDR3 protein: CASSSTGYGSGNTIYF
V gene: TRBV6-6; clone size: -; J gene: TRBJ1-5; D gene: -; CDR3 DNA: TGTGCCAGCACCTCCTGGGGAGGGGTTATCGGTCAGCCCCAGCATTTT; CDR3 protein: CASTSWGGVIGQPQHF
V gene: TRBV13; clone size: -; J gene: TRBJ2-5; D gene: TRBD2; CDR3 DNA: TGTGCCAGCAGCACGAGGACTAGCGTACAAGAGACCCAGTACTTC; CDR3 protein: CASSTRTSVQETQYF
V gene: TRBV5-1; clone size: -; J gene: TRBJ1-5; D gene: TRBD1; CDR3 DNA: TGCGCCAGCAGCCCAGGGGACAGACATCAGCCCCAGCATTTT; CDR3 protein: CASSPGDRHQPQHF
V gene: TRBV29-1; clone size: once; J gene: TRBJ2-7; D gene: -; CDR3 DNA: TGCAGCGTTGGGCACGGAGCTAACTACGAGCAGTACTTC; CDR3 protein: CSVGHGANYEQYF
V gene: TRBV7-6; clone size: -; J gene: TRBJ2-7; D gene: -; CDR3 DNA: TGTGCCAGCAGCTTGGAGGGCCACGGCTACGAGCAGTACTTC; CDR3 protein: CASSLEGHGYEQYF
V gene: TRBV15; clone size: -; J gene: TRBJ1-5; D gene: TRBD1; CDR3 DNA: TGTGCCACCAGCAGAGATCTAGGACAGGGTCATCAGCCCCAGCATTTT; CDR3 protein: CATSRDLGQGHQPQHF
V gene: TRBV27; clone size: -; J gene: TRBJ2-7; D gene: -; CDR3 DNA: TGTGCCAGCAGTTTATTCGCCTCGGCAGCGTCCTACGAGCAGTACTTC; CDR3 protein: CASSLFASAASYEQYF
V gene: TRBV11-3; clone size: -; J gene: TRBJ2-4; D gene: -; CDR3 DNA: TGTGCCAGCAGCTTGGGACAATCCGGGGACATTCAGTACTTC; CDR3 protein: CASSLGQSGDIQYF
V gene: TRBV19; clone size: -; J gene: TRBJ2-7; D gene: -; CDR3 DNA: TGTGCCAGTAGTATCATAACGGGTGGAAGCGAGCAGTACTTC; CDR3 protein: CASSIITGGSEQYF
V gene: TRBV15; clone size: -; J gene: TRBJ2-2; D gene: -; CDR3 DNA: TGTGCCACCAGCATACGACAGGAGATGGCCGGGGAGCTGTTTTTT; CDR3 protein: CATSIRQEMAGELFF
V gene: TRBV5-1; clone size: -; J gene: TRBJ1-1; D gene: TRBD1; CDR3 DNA: TGCGCCAGCAGCTTGGGGACAGGGGGCACTGAAGCTTTCTTT; CDR3 protein: CASSLGTGGTEAFF
V gene: TRBV9; clone size: -; J gene: TRBJ2-3; D gene: -; CDR3 DNA: TGTGCCAGCAGCGTACGTTACAGTGTCAGCACAGATACGCAGTATTTT; CDR3 protein: CASSVRYSVSTDTQYF